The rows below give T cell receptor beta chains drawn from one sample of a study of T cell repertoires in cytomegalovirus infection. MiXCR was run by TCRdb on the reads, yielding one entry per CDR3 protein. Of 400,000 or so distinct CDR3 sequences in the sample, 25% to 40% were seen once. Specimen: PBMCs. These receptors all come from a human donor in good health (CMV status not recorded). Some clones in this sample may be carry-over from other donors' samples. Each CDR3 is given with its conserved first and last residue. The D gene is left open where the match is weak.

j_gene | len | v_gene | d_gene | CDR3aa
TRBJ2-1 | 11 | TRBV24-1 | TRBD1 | CATQGTGDPFF
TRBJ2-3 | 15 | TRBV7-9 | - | CASSLKTGFTDTQYF
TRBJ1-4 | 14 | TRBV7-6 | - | CASSHQEGEEKLFF
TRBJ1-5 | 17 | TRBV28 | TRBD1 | CARSSLRQGRSNQPQHF
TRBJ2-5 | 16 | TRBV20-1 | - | CSARDGMGRIGETQYF
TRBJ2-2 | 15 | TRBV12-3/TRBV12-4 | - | CASSSRTPGTGELFF
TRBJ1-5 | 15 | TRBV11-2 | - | CASSPGTNSKQPQHF
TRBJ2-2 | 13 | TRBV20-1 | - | CSARAGNTGELFF
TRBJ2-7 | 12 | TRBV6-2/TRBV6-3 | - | CASKSGSQEQYF
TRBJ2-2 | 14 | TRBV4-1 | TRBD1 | CASSQHTGDGELFF
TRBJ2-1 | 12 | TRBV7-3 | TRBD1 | CASSYGQGQQFF
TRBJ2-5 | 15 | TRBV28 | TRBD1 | CASRLDRGLQETQYF
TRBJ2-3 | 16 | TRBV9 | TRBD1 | CASSKDRGKSTDTQYF
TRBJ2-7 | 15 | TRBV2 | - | CASSEGGTNSYEQYF
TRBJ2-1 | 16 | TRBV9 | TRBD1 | CASTPYPDRELNEQFF
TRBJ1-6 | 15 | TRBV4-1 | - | CASSQRGVTDSPLHF
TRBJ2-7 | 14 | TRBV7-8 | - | CASSLGVSTYEQYF
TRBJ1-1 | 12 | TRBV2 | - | CASSEVGLEAFF
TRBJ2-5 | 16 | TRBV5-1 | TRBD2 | CASSTWGTSGKETQYF
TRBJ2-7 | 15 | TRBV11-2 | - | CASTQAEGRFHEQYF
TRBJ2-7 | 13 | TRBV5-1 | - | CASSGNQGYEQYF
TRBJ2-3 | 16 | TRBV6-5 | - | CASSYSRGLGTETQYF
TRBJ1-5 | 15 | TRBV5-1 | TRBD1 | CASSPGTGGRQPQHF
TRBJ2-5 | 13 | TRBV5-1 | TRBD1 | CASKRGLEETQYF
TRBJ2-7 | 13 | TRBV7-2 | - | CASSLNPPYEQYF
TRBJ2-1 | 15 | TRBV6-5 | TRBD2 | CASSPAGPTGGEQFF
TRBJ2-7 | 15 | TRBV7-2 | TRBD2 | CASSPRTSGAYEQYF
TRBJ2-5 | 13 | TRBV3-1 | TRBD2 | CASSPGLVRTQYF
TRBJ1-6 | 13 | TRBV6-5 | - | CASSLYKDSPLHF
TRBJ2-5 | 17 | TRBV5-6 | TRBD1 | CASSFDPKDRGQETQYF
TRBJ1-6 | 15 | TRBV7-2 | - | CASSSFGVYNSPLHF
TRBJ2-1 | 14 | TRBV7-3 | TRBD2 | CASSPGLGVYEQFF
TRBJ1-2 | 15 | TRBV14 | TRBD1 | CASSQVQGRSEGYTF
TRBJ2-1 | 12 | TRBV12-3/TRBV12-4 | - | CASSLVGNEQFF
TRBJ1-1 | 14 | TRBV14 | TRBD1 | CASSQDLGTGAAFF
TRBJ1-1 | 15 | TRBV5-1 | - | CASSLAGDPSVEAFF
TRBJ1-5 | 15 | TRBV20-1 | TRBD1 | CSARKTGGGNQPQHF
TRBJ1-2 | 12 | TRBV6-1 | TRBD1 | CAGTGGDACYTF
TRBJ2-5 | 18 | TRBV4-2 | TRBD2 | CASSPGLAGAYEGETQYF
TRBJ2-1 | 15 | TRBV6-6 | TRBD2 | CASRPLAGGGNEQFF
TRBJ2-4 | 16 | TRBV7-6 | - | CASSLDYSPAKNIQYF
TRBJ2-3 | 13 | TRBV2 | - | CASRASRTDTQYF
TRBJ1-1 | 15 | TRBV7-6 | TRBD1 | CASSLDEGARTEAFF
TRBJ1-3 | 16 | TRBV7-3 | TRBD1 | CASSLGTGGTGNTIYF
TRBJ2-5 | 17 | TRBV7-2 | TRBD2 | CASSSPGLAGGRETQYF
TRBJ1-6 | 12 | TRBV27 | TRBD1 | CASRISGGPLHF
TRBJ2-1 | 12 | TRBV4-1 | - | CASGRGGDEQFF
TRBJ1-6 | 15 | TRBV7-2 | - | CASSLEGVDNSPLHF
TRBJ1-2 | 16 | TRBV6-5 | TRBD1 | CASSYGPGGTLHGYTF
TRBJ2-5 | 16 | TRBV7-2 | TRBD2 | CASSTLSGGLQETQYF
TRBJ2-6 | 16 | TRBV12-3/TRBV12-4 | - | CASSTQTGPGANVLTF
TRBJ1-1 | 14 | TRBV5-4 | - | CASSLQGWVPEAFF
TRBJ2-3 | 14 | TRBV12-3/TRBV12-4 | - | CASSLVRATDTQYF
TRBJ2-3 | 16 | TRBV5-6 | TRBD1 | CASRPGQGRSADTQYF